The 26 T cell receptor beta chains given below trace back to one sample, sequenced in a study of T cell repertoires in cytomegalovirus infection. TCRdb processed the reads anew with MiXCR; each CDR3 protein has one entry. The sample has some 270,000 distinct CDR3 sequences; about 15% are singletons. The sequenced material came from CD8+ T cells from PBMCs. These receptors were obtained from a human donor in good health (CMV status not recorded). Some clones in this sample may be carry-over from other donors' samples.

This clonotype was found many times. This chain uses TRBV7-6 with TRBJ2-1; the D is unclear. Germline CDR1 SGHVS, CDR2 FNYEAQ. The CDR3 loop spans 16 amino acids. V lost 0 bases and J 6 bases, leaving 15 bases between the germline ends. The chain's CDR3 is CASSLAWGSSLNEQFF. DNA for the CDR3: TGTGCCAGCAGCTTAGCTTGGGGATCCTCTCTCAATGAGCAGTTCTTC. The variable domain in full, with the rest retrieved from reference TRBV7-6 and TRBJ2-1, is GAGVSQSPRYKVTKRGQDVALRCDPISGHVSLYWYRQALGQGPEFLTYFNYEAQQDKSGLPNDRFSAERPEGSISTLTIQRTEQRDSAMYRCASSLAWGSSLNEQFFGPGTRLTVL.

The genes are TRBV7-4 and TRBJ2-7; 7 bases match TRBD1. Germline V gene data show CDR1 as SGHVT and CDR2 as SQSDAQ. The trim removed 1 base at V and 5 bases at J, leaving 2 bases unmatched. CDR3 size: 13 residues. The CDR3 region has the DNA TGTGCCAGCAGCTTAGTGGGGACAGACGAGCAGTACTTC. It encodes CASSLVGTDEQYF.

This clonotype has ten or more counts. This chain uses TRBV7-6 with TRBJ2-2, with 7 bases that match TRBD2. With 5 bases clipped from V and 7 bases from J, the junction kept 16 bases outside the gene matches. Germline V gives CDR1 SGHVS, CDR2 FNYEAQ. The CDR3 extends over 17 amino acids. CDR3 sequence reads: CASSDPAGVESGGELFF. CDR3 sequence (DNA): TGTGCCAGCAGCGACCCTGCGGGGGTCGAATCGGGCGGGGAGCTGTTTTTT.

The DNA for the CDR3 is TGTGCCAGCAGTTACCCGCCAGACGAGCAGTACTTC. Translated, it gives CASSYPPDEQYF. This chain connects TRBV6-8 to TRBJ2-7; D is uncertain. V lost 2 bases to trimming and J lost 5 bases, with 7 bases between them. This CDR3 is 12 amino acids long. Per germline, CDR1 MNHGY and CDR2 SAAAGT.

The CDR3 bases are TGCAGTGCTAGAGTAGTACGGGCCATCCAAGAGACCCAGTACTTC. As protein: CSARVVRAIQETQYF. V usage is TRBV20-1 and J usage is TRBJ2-5; D gene uncertain. Germline V gene lookup returns CDR1 DFQATT and CDR2 SNEGSKA (reference sequence). The CDR3 is 15 amino acids. The ends were cut back, 1 base at V and 1 base at J, with 13 bases in the middle.

The CDR3 DNA reads as TGTGCCAGCAGCGGAGAGGGCCCCTACGAGCAGTACTTC. Protein sequence: CASSGEGPYEQYF. This sequence joins TRBV7-9 and TRBJ2-7, with D perhaps matching TRBD2 (5 bases). The CDR3 length is 13 residues. The V end was cut by 5 bases, the J end by 2 bases, with 10 bases between. CDR1 SEHNR and CDR2 FQNEAQ come from the germline V gene (reference sequence).

In its sample, this clonotype was seen a few times. The CDR3 region has the DNA TGTGCCAGCAGGGGGGCAGAAATGGGCACAGATACGCAGTATTTT. This gives the protein CASRGAEMGTDTQYF. The chain carries TRBV2 and TRBJ2-3; D is possibly TRBD1 (6 bases). The germline gives CDR1 SNHLY, CDR2 FYNNEI. The CDR3 is 15 residues long. V shed 6 bases and J shed 1 base, with 14 bases lying between them.

This clonotype was counted ten times or more. The V and J genes are TRBV28 and TRBJ2-7; 8 bases line up with TRBD1. Germline V gene sequence: CDR1 MDHEN, CDR2 SYDVKM. The CDR3 runs 13 residues. V was clipped by 7 bases and J by 4 bases; unmatched bases: 6. CDR3 in DNA: TGTGCCAGCAAAATAACAGGGGGATACGAGCAGTACTTC. Translation gives CASKITGGYEQYF. Full variable domain (missing parts from reference TRBV28 and TRBJ2-7): DVKVTQSSRYLVKRTGEKVFLECVQDMDHENMFWYRQDPGLGLRLIYFSYDVKMKEKGDIPEGYSVSREKKERFSLILESASTNQTSMYLCASKITGGYEQYFGPGTRLTVT.

This sequence joins TRBV7-9 and TRBJ2-5; 11 nucleotides align to TRBD1. The CDR3 sequence is 14 residues long. Germline V gene lookup returns CDR1 SEHNR and CDR2 FQNEAQ (reference sequence). The J segment lost 5 bases and the V segment lost 2 bases, leaving 1 base of the junction unmatched. The CDR3 DNA reads as TGTGCCAGCAGCTTAAGGGACAGGGGGGAGACCCAGTACTTC. Its translation: CASSLRDRGETQYF.

This sequence joins TRBV4-1 and TRBJ2-1, with D possibly being TRBD1 or TRBD2 (7 bases each). Germline V gene lookup returns CDR1 MGHRA and CDR2 YSYEKL. There are 17 residues in the CDR3. The ends were cut back, 4 bases at V and 2 bases at J, with 18 bases in the middle. Written as DNA, the CDR3 is TGCGCCAGCAGCCGCAACTCAGGGGGGGCTACCTACAATGAGCAGTTCTTC. Its translation is CASSRNSGGATYNEQFF.

In this sample, this clonotype turned up a few times. The chain combines TRBV28 with TRBJ2-5; no clear D. The CDR3 contains 13 residues. CDR1 is MDHEN, CDR2 SYDVKM, per germline. V was trimmed by 7 bases and J by 0 bases, leaving 9 bases between them. CDR3 nucleotides: TGTGCCAGCAATCCGAAGTACCAAGAGACCCAGTACTTC. Translation gives CASNPKYQETQYF.

The sample holds a few counts of this clonotype. The chain combines TRBV7-9 with TRBJ2-3, with TRBD1 matching 7 bases. Unmatched junction bases numbered 18, after V lost 5 bases and J lost 4 bases. The germline V gene encodes CDR1 SEHNR and CDR2 FQNEAQ (reference sequence). CDR3 size: 18 residues. The CDR3 sequence: CASSGFATGDSQSDTQYF. In nucleotides, the CDR3 is TGTGCCAGCAGCGGCTTCGCCACAGGGGATTCTCAGTCAGATACGCAGTATTTT.

The chain links TRBV20-1 to TRBJ2-1; D possibly corresponds to TRBD1 (6 bases). V was pared by 4 bases and J by 4 bases, with 14 bases between. CDR1 is DFQATT, CDR2 SNEGSKA, per germline (reference sequence). The CDR3 spans 14 residues. CDR3 protein: CSAIQGYPYNEQFF. CDR3 coding DNA: TGCAGTGCTATACAGGGTTACCCATACAATGAGCAGTTCTTC.

This clonotype has just a few counts. The V and J genes are TRBV7-9 and TRBJ2-7; TRBD1 is a possible D gene (5 bases). The germline gives CDR1 SEHNR, CDR2 FQNEAQ (reference sequence). The V and J ends lost 5 bases and 5 bases respectively, with 10 bases between them. This CDR3 contains 12 residues. Written as DNA, the CDR3 is TGTGCCAGCAGCCGCACAGGCAACGAGCAGTACTTC. Its protein product is CASSRTGNEQYF.

Ten or more counts support this clonotype. The CDR3 bases are TGTGCCATCACAAGGGACTCCCTCCTGGAGCAGTACTTC. Its translation is CAITRDSLLEQYF. The V call is TRBV6-6, the J call TRBJ2-7; weak D call: TRBD2 (6 bases). The CDR3 consists of 13 residues. V lost 10 bases, J lost 7 bases, and 20 bases lay in between. The V gene's germline CDR1 is MNHNY and CDR2 SVGAGI (reference sequence).

This clonotype has a handful of counts. The chain couples TRBV28 to TRBJ2-7; D perhaps matches TRBD2 (6 bases). Germline-derived CDR1 and CDR2 are MDHEN and SYDVKM. There are 16 residues in the CDR3. Trimming stripped 2 bases from V and 4 bases from J, with 18 bases between. CDR3 DNA: TGTGCCAGCAGTTTACGCGGGACCGCTGCTTTATACGAGCAGTACTTC. This encodes CASSLRGTAALYEQYF. Full variable domain (missing parts from reference TRBV28 and TRBJ2-7): DVKVTQSSRYLVKRTGEKVFLECVQDMDHENMFWYRQDPGLGLRLIYFSYDVKMKEKGDIPEGYSVSREKKERFSLILESASTNQTSMYLCASSLRGTAALYEQYFGPGTRLTVT.

At least ten counts were recorded for this clonotype. V gene TRBV7-2 combines with J gene TRBJ1-1, with a weak D call TRBD1 (6 bases). The CDR3 runs 16 residues. Deletions cut 3 bases from V and 0 bases from J, with 14 bases between. Germline V gene data show CDR1 as SGHTA and CDR2 as FQGNSA. The CDR3 loop is CASSFRTAVMNTEAFF. The CDR3 region has the DNA TGTGCCAGCAGCTTTAGGACAGCCGTTATGAACACTGAAGCTTTCTTT.

This clonotype showed up many times. The chain employs TRBV7-2 and TRBJ2-2; weak D call: TRBD1 (6 bases). The CDR3 has 13 amino acids. The V gene's germline CDR1 is SGHTA and CDR2 FQGNSA. V was pared by 3 bases and J by 7 bases, with 9 bases between. The CDR3 DNA is TGTGCCAGCAGCTTCAGGGGCTTCGGGGAGCTGTTTTTT. It yields the protein CASSFRGFGELFF.

The chain employs TRBV19 and TRBJ1-1; TRBD1 matches at 12 bases. The CDR3 length is 16 residues. Germline CDR1 LNHDA, CDR2 SQIVND (reference sequence). The trim removed 4 bases at V and 7 bases at J, leaving 10 bases unmatched. The CDR3 sequence: CASSTLGTGGEDEAFF. As DNA, the CDR3 is TGTGCCAGTAGTACCCTTGGGACAGGGGGCGAGGATGAAGCTTTCTTT.

This chain uses TRBV6-4 with TRBJ2-7; D remains unclear. V shed 5 bases and J shed 3 bases, with 11 bases lying between them. The CDR3 consists of 13 residues. Germline-derived CDR1 and CDR2 are MRHNA and SNTAGT. The CDR3 reads CASSPNGDYEQYF. The DNA for the CDR3 is TGTGCCAGCAGTCCTAATGGAGACTACGAGCAGTACTTC.

The V and J genes are TRBV29-1 and TRBJ2-1; perhaps TRBD2 as D (6 bases). V lost 3 bases and J lost 5, with 11 bases in between. Germline CDR1 reads SQVTM; CDR2 reads ANQGSEA. The CDR3 runs 13 residues. CDR3 bases: TGCAGCGTTGACCGGGGGATTAACAATGAGCAGTTCTTC. The encoded protein is CSVDRGINNEQFF.

This clonotype was seen many times. V gene TRBV7-8 combines with J gene TRBJ1-2; possibly TRBD1 for D (5 bases). Germline V gene data show CDR1 as SGHVS and CDR2 as FQNEAQ. The CDR3 totals 15 residues. V was trimmed by 5 bases and J by 4 bases, leaving 17 bases between them. Here the CDR3 DNA reads TGTGCCAGCAGCCGGGACTCGCTATGGCCCTATGGCTACACCTTC. Residues: CASSRDSLWPYGYTF.

V gene TRBV19 combines with J gene TRBJ1-1; D is unclear. The V gene lost 1 base and the J gene lost 3 bases, with 6 bases spanning the gap. From germline, CDR1 is LNHDA and CDR2 SQIVND (reference sequence). The CDR3 spans 13 residues. The CDR3: CASSIVRDTEAFF. In DNA, the CDR3 is TGTGCCAGTAGTATAGTTCGTGACACTGAAGCTTTCTTT.

This clonotype was found many times. This chain joins TRBV27 and TRBJ1-5, with a possible D match to TRBD1 (5 bases). The germline CDR1 and CDR2 sequences are MNHEY and SMNVEV (reference sequence). Trimming left V 0 bases short and J 15 bases short, with 15 bases between. The CDR3 covers 13 residues. CDR3 bases: TGTGCCAGCAGTTTATCGATAGGGGCCATCCGGCATTTT. It specifies CASSLSIGAIRHF.

This clonotype was seen a few times. The chain employs TRBV6-5 and TRBJ2-1, with D unresolved. With 2 bases removed from V and 5 bases from J, the gap between germline ends came to 13 bases. The CDR3 consists of 15 residues. Germline CDR1 and CDR2: MNHEY and SVGAGI. CDR3 amino acids: CASSYRSITNNEQFF. The CDR3 nucleotides are TGTGCCAGCAGTTACCGCTCCATTACGAACAATGAGCAGTTCTTC.

V is TRBV7-9 and J is TRBJ2-5; 8 nucleotides align to TRBD1. Germline assignment: CDR1 SEHNR and CDR2 FQNEAQ (reference sequence). CDR3 length: 15 amino acids. The J segment lost 5 bases and the V segment lost 4 bases, leaving 9 bases of the junction unmatched. The CDR3 sequence is CASSSLRGRLETQYF. Here the CDR3 DNA reads TGTGCCAGCAGCTCGCTCAGGGGGCGGTTGGAGACCCAGTACTTC.